A single T cell receptor beta chain is shown here with its context. A single count supports this clone. Its antigen has not been determined. Qualities for individual bases were not recorded, and no much larger clone is one base off. TCRbeta CDR3 regions were amplified from genomic DNA using the immunoSEQ Assay, a bias-controlled multiplex PCR. The authors' analysis ran thus. The number of nucleated cells in each sample was estimated from the amplification of reference gene primers within the assay. To quantify the absolute abundance of each unique TCRbeta CDR3 rearrangement, sequence reads were collapsed and filtered. For each sample, productive Simpson clonality was calculated as the square root of Simpson's diversity index over productive rearrangements. TCRdb took this table from immuneACCESS and kept in-frame rearrangements with V and J called. Such tables lack part of the clones; where checked against another copy, unresolved V genes explain under half of the gap, and the rest is unexplained. The V and J calls and clone size are taken from that table; D and trimming were inferred from the DNA. For this sample the table gives about 240,000 clones, of which 83% were detected only once. The leading ten clones occupy about 3.6% of the sample.

The data derive from a study of blood T cell repertoires in COVID-19 (dated by TCRdb to about 2020). The study in broad terms: Collaborator samples came from the United States, Italy and Spain and covered acute and convalescent phases of COVID-19. The material from the prospective study consisted of cDNA or gDNA derived from T cells, B-cell-depleted T cells, or PBMCs. The dataset comprised deeply sampled blood TCRbeta repertoires from subjects exposed to, actively infected with, or recovered from COVID-19. A freely available public database, intended as a resource for researchers studying the immune response to SARS-CoV-2, is where the repertoires were released. Samples came from the ongoing ImmuneRACE study (first 160 participants) plus 1,254 subjects from 6 global collaborators. A de-identified subject ID, COVID-19 status, age in years and sex were almost always included in the sample metadata. HLA class I and class II types, where available, came from metadata supplied by the sample provider rather than from assay-based typing. Overall study results and their limits: Clinical and demographic metadata were provided uncurated, with the amount varying by source and participant.

In the germline V gene, CDR1 corresponds to MDHEN and CDR2 to SYDVKM. Taken from cysteine to phenylalanine, the CDR3 has 14 residues. The only DNA kept is the CDR3, 42 bases in frame from the first base. Between the V and J ends, shortened by 4 bases and 5 bases respectively, the junction contains 14 bases. Participants in the prospective study were aged roughly 18 to 100 years, lived in about two dozen United States geographic areas, and enrolled through a virtual design. In the prospective study, cohorts were assigned on the basis of participant-reported clinical history obtained from a screening survey and a study questionnaire. Exposed participants had been in contact with someone with a PCR-confirmed or clinician-diagnosed COVID-19 case within 2 weeks of study entry. Each participant in the prospective study had whole blood, serum and a nasopharyngeal or oropharyngeal swab collected by mobile phlebotomists. Prospective study participants could optionally give additional blood draws and questionnaires over an approximately two-month period. Before DNA extraction, blood samples from the prospective study were shipped at room temperature or frozen.

The sample comprised PBMCs or T cells enriched from blood (not recorded which). The source is a woman aged 40 to 55 who had been exposed to COVID-19. Recombination linked TRBV28 to TRBJ1-1, with no reliable assignment of the D segment. The nucleotide sequence is TGTGCCAGCAGTTATAGACGAGGAGGTACTGAAGCTTTCTTT. This yields the protein CASSYRRGGTEAFF. With all but the CDR3 taken from the reference TRBV28 and TRBJ1-1 genes, the full variable domain is: DVKVTQSSRYLVKRTGEKVFLECVQDMDHENMFWYRQDPGLGLRLIYFSYDVKMKEKGDIPEGYSVSREKKERFSLILESASTNQTSMYLCASSYRRGGTEAFFGQGTRLTVV.